These T cell receptor beta chains were read from a single sample in a study of cytomegalovirus exposure and HLA in healthy donors. This table comes from immunoSEQ multiplex PCR, and its TCRdb copy is limited to in-frame clones, with some not included. Of 160,000 or so clones listed, roughly three quarters are singletons. Sequenced material: PBMCs. The receptors stem from a woman aged 40 to 50 in good health and CMV-seropositive. The CDR3 runs from the conserved cysteine through the conserved F or W. D genes are given only for firm matches. Some rows have no size entry. The others give once, few or many, or a class for an expanded clone.

cdr3_aa cdr3_nt d_call clone_size j_call v_call
CASRPIPGEYGYTF TGTGCCAGCAGACCTATCCCGGGGGAATATGGCTACACCTTC - - TRBJ1-2 TRBV11-2
CASSREGRHQPQHF TGTGCCAGCAGTAGGGAGGGACGACATCAGCCCCAGCATTTT - - TRBJ1-5 TRBV2
CAWSDPGRGDYGYTF TGTGCCTGGAGTGATCCTGGAAGGGGCGACTATGGCTACACCTTC - - TRBJ1-2 TRBV30
CSVAGGYSYEQYF TGCAGCGTCGCAGGGGGTTACTCCTACGAGCAGTACTTC TRBD1 - TRBJ2-7 TRBV29-1
CASSSPGQGIGELFF TGTGCCAGCAGTTCACCGGGACAGGGAATAGGGGAGCTGTTTTTT TRBD1 - TRBJ2-2 TRBV7-2
CASLLDRDEKLFF TGTGCCAGCCTCCTTGACAGGGATGAAAAACTGTTTTTT TRBD1 - TRBJ1-4 TRBV18
CASRGNRGSDTQYF TGCGCCAGCAGAGGAAACAGGGGGTCCGATACGCAGTATTTT TRBD1 - TRBJ2-3 TRBV5-1
CASSLLTGYSGNTIYF TGTGCCAGCAGCCTACTGACAGGGTACTCTGGAAACACCATATATTTT TRBD1 few TRBJ1-3 TRBV5-6
CATSSADGTEQFF TGTGCCACCAGCAGCGCGGACGGGACAGAGCAGTTCTTC - - TRBJ2-1 TRBV15
CASSLGGRITDTQYF TGTGCCAGCAGCTTGGGCGGGCGTATCACAGATACGCAGTATTTT - few TRBJ2-3 TRBV5-4
CASSQEKCLFLGDSRCEQYF TGCGCCAGCAGCCAAGAGAAGTGCCTATTTTTAGGTGACTCTAGGTGCGAGCAGTACTTC - - TRBJ2-7 TRBV4-1
CASSPEDRGYGYTF TGCGCCAGCAGCCCTGAGGACAGGGGGTATGGCTACACCTTC TRBD1 - TRBJ1-2 TRBV10-2
CASSLFAAGSAYGYTF TGCGCCAGCAGCTTATTCGCGGCAGGGTCCGCCTATGGCTACACCTTC - - TRBJ1-2 TRBV5-1
CASSFAIPGGTQYF TGTGCCAGCAGCTTTGCGATCCCCGGAGGGACCCAGTACTTC - - TRBJ2-5 TRBV7-2
CASSEIGRRSNQPQHF TGTGCCAGCAGTGAAATAGGACGGAGGAGCAATCAGCCCCAGCATTTT - - TRBJ1-5 TRBV6-1
CASSLYTGKAEAFF TGTGCCAGCAGTTTATATACAGGGAAGGCTGAAGCTTTCTTT - - TRBJ1-1 TRBV27
CASSPGLAGAQETQYF TGTGCCAGCAGCCCCGGTCTAGCGGGGGCCCAAGAGACCCAGTACTTC TRBD2 - TRBJ2-5 TRBV7-7
CASSLDRGSQPQHF TGTGCCAGCAGCTTAGATCGGGGGAGTCAGCCCCAGCATTTT - - TRBJ1-5 TRBV11-2
CASREQGALISEQYF TGTGCCAGCAGAGAACAGGGGGCGTTAATTTCCGAGCAGTACTTC TRBD1 - TRBJ2-7 TRBV2
CASSPGGREARYTF TGTGCCAGCAGCCCCGGGGGACGGGAGGCTCGCTACACCTTC - few TRBJ1-2 TRBV5-4
CARSPLAGGGTDTQYF TGTGCCAGATCCCCTCTAGCGGGTGGCGGCACAGATACGCAGTATTTT TRBD2 - TRBJ2-3 TRBV2
CASSLFGLTVTNSNQPQHF TGTGCCAGCAGTTTATTCGGGTTAACGGTTACTAATAGCAATCAGCCCCAGCATTTT - - TRBJ1-5 TRBV28
CASSPEIAGYTF TGTGCCAGCAGTCCGGAGATCGCTGGCTACACCTTC - once TRBJ1-2 TRBV28
CAWSGFRDGELFF TGTGCCTGGAGTGGGTTCAGGGACGGGGAGCTGTTTTTT - once TRBJ2-2 TRBV30
CASKRDHSGDTQYF TGTGCCAGTAAGCGGGACCACTCCGGAGATACGCAGTATTTT TRBD2 - TRBJ2-3 TRBV7-2
CASSRDSYQPQHF TGTGCCAGCAGCCGGGACAGCTATCAGCCCCAGCATTTT TRBD1 - TRBJ1-5 TRBV5-5
CAISPGPRGYTF TGTGCCATCAGCCCCGGCCCGAGGGGCTACACCTTC - - TRBJ1-2 TRBV10-3
CASWGALLIDTQYF TGTGCCAGCTGGGGAGCCTTATTGATAGATACGCAGTATTTT - - TRBJ2-3 TRBV6-1
CASSVGGAGQETQYF TGTGCCAGCAGCGTAGGCGGGGCTGGGCAAGAGACCCAGTACTTC - - TRBJ2-5 TRBV9
CATSRERGAPYGYTF TGTGCCACCAGCAGAGAACGGGGGGCGCCCTATGGCTACACCTTC - - TRBJ1-2 TRBV15
CASSEAGWGQRKTEAFF TGTGCCAGCAGTGAAGCGGGATGGGGACAGCGAAAAACTGAAGCTTTCTTT TRBD1 - TRBJ1-1 TRBV6-1
CASSPQGAAYEQYF TGTGCCAGCTCACCACAAGGGGCAGCCTACGAGCAGTACTTC - - TRBJ2-7 TRBV18
CASSIAGGGVNEQFF TGTGCCAGCAGCATAGCGGGGGGCGGGGTAAATGAGCAGTTCTTC TRBD2 - TRBJ2-1 TRBV6-5
CASSGGQGVGEQFF TGCGCCAGCAGCGGGGGACAGGGGGTAGGTGAGCAGTTCTTC TRBD1 - TRBJ2-1 TRBV5-1
CASSQDRTVEKLFF TGCGCCAGCAGCCAAGATCGTACGGTTGAAAAACTGTTTTTT - - TRBJ1-4 TRBV4-1
CASSSGSNQPQHF TGTGCCAGCAGCTCGGGTAGCAATCAGCCCCAGCATTTT - - TRBJ1-5 TRBV7-2
CASSGGDRGSGEQYF TGCGCCAGCAGCGGGGGGGACAGGGGATCGGGGGAGCAGTACTTC TRBD1 - TRBJ2-7 TRBV5-1
CASSIVSQWEKLFF TGTGCCAGTAGTATCGTGAGCCAATGGGAAAAACTGTTTTTT - - TRBJ1-4 TRBV19